This entry lists 14 T cell receptor beta chains sequenced from one sample in a study of T cells after yellow fever vaccination. TCRdb ran MiXCR on the 5' RACE reads and lists one entry per CDR3 protein. The sample records approximately 300,000 distinct CDR3 sequences, about 6.6% being singletons. The sample in question was PBMCs, obtained 35 to 50 days after the first yellow fever vaccination. The origin of the receptors is a man younger than 30 who received the YFV17D yellow fever vaccine.

The gene calls are TRBV20-1 and TRBJ1-1, with D possibly being TRBD1 (5 bases). The CDR3 contains 14 residues. Germline V gene data show CDR1 as DFQATT and CDR2 as SNEGSKA (reference sequence). The V end was cut by 6 bases, the J end by 2 bases, with 16 bases between. CDR3 loop: CSARPRAANTEAFF. CDR3 in DNA: TGCAGTGCCCGGCCCAGGGCGGCAAACACTGAAGCTTTCTTT.

J is TRBJ2-5 and V is TRBV15, with 7 bases aligning to TRBD2. The CDR3 totals 16 residues. Germline assignment: CDR1 LNHNV and CDR2 YYDKDF (reference sequence). V trimming: 5 bases; J trimming: 1 base; junction bases outside the gene matches: 10. The CDR3 is CATSPLMGGLQETQYF. As DNA, the CDR3 is TGTGCCACCAGCCCTCTAATGGGAGGGCTCCAAGAGACCCAGTACTTC.

The chain links TRBV6-5 to TRBJ2-3; TRBD1 matches 7 bases. Germline assignment: CDR1 MNHEY and CDR2 SVGAGI. The CDR3 is 16 residues long. Unmatched junction bases numbered 7, after V lost 4 bases and J lost 0 bases. CDR3 nucleotide sequence: TGTGCCAGCAGTTTTCTACAGGGGTCTAGCACAGATACGCAGTATTTT. Protein: CASSFLQGSSTDTQYF.

The V and J genes are TRBV6-1 and TRBJ1-1; 8 bases align to TRBD1. V shed 9 bases, J shed 2 bases, and the junction held 8 bases outside the gene matches. Germline assignment: CDR1 MNHNS and CDR2 SASEGT. The CDR3 has 14 residues. Written as DNA, the CDR3 is TGTGCCAGTGCCTACTCAGGGGGCAACACTGAAGCTTTCTTT. Protein sequence: CASAYSGGNTEAFF.

This clonotype was counted only a few times. The rearrangement links TRBV12-3 or TRBV12-4 to TRBJ2-1, with D perhaps TRBD1 (6 bases). V gave up 3 bases and J gave up 9 bases, with 12 bases separating them. This CDR3 is built from 13 residues. The CDR3 protein is CASSLQGPGEQFF. The CDR3 coding sequence is TGTGCCAGCAGTTTGCAGGGGCCGGGTGAGCAGTTCTTC.

This clonotype was seen at least ten times. The chain uses TRBV5-8 and TRBJ2-6; possible D gene TRBD1, 6 bases. This CDR3 has 18 amino acids. Germline CDR1 is SGHTS and CDR2 is YDEGEE. Trimming left V 4 bases short and J 0 bases short, with 17 bases between. The CDR3 DNA reads as TGTGCCAGCAGCGTCCAACAGGGTATCATCTCTGGGGCCAACGTCCTGACTTTC. It specifies CASSVQQGIISGANVLTF.

This clonotype turned up a few times. The V call is TRBV4-2, the J call TRBJ2-1; 7 nucleotides line up with TRBD1. The CDR3 extends over 15 amino acids. V lost 4 bases, J lost 9 bases, and 12 bases stayed unmatched. Germline CDR1 is LGHNA and CDR2 is YNFKEQ. CDR3 in amino acids: CASSPGVGGAGEQFF. In DNA, the CDR3 is TGTGCCAGCAGCCCCGGTGTAGGGGGCGCGGGTGAGCAGTTCTTC.

This clonotype was counted between two and nine times. V usage is TRBV27 and J usage is TRBJ2-1, with 12 bases identical to TRBD2. The CDR3 has 17 amino acids. Germline-derived CDR1 and CDR2 are MNHEY and SMNVEV (reference sequence). V lost 3 bases and J lost 0; bases outside the gene matches: 3. This chain's CDR3 is CASSFLAGGRSYNEQFF. The CDR3 DNA reads TGTGCCAGCAGTTTCCTAGCGGGGGGGCGCTCCTACAATGAGCAGTTCTTC.

The chain links TRBV19 to TRBJ1-5; no clear D gene. The CDR3 is 15 amino acids. Looked up from germline, CDR1 is LNHDA and CDR2 is SQIVND (reference sequence). V lost 7 bases to trimming and J lost 4 bases, with 17 bases between them. CDR3 nucleotides: TGTGCCAGTACCACCGGCGGCGGGAGAAATCAGCCCCAGCATTTT. This sequence encodes CASTTGGGRNQPQHF.

The sample holds many counts of this clonotype. The J gene is TRBJ1-2, the V gene TRBV5-1, with D perhaps TRBD1 (5 bases). Germline V CDR1 and CDR2: SGHRS, YFSETQ. This CDR3 has 15 amino acids. V was shortened by 4 bases and J by 4 bases, with 17 bases between the two germline ends. CDR3 DNA sequence: TGCGCCAGCAGCGCCGGGATGGGGCACCTCTATGGCTACACCTTC. Its translation is CASSAGMGHLYGYTF.

The chain links TRBV7-8 to TRBJ2-3; D call uncertain. Germline V gene lookup returns CDR1 SGHVS and CDR2 FQNEAQ. Trimming stripped 3 bases from V and 1 base from J, with 11 bases between. There are 15 residues in the CDR3. CDR3 region: CASSFPQAGTDTQYF. The CDR3, as DNA: TGTGCCAGCAGCTTTCCCCAGGCCGGCACAGATACGCAGTATTTT.

V and J are TRBV5-1 and TRBJ2-2; D uncertain. This CDR3 has 14 residues. The germline V gene encodes CDR1 SGHRS and CDR2 YFSETQ. V lost 0 bases and J 4 bases, leaving 7 bases between the germline ends. The CDR3 bases are TGCGCCAGCAGCTTGGCCGCAGGCACCGGGGAGCTGTTTTTT. This gives the protein CASSLAAGTGELFF.

This chain joins TRBV15 and TRBJ1-1; TRBD1 might be the D (6 bases). The germline CDR1 and CDR2 sequences are LNHNV and YYDKDF (reference sequence). The CDR3 is 14 residues long. V lost 3 bases and J lost 4, with 12 bases in between. CDR3 loop: CATSSNIGGTEAFF. CDR3 DNA: TGTGCCACCAGCAGTAACATAGGGGGCACTGAAGCTTTCTTT.

This chain uses TRBV10-2 with TRBJ2-7, with D perhaps TRBD2 (6 bases). Germline V gives CDR1 WSHSY, CDR2 SAAADI. Trimming cost V 4 bases and J 2 bases, with 15 bases left between them. The CDR3 sequence is 15 residues long. As DNA, the CDR3 is TGCGCCAGCAGTGTCTCGGGGCCGGGGGCCTACGAGCAGTACTTC. Translation: CASSVSGPGAYEQYF.